The sequence of this T cell receptor beta chain was determined in a study of graft-versus-host responses after intestinal transplantation. Study-level information: As for transplant type, recipients had multivisceral, liver-intestinal, or isolated intestinal grafts.

Study-wide results and caveats: GvH clonotypes were identified within recipient marrow, with a subset emerging first in ileum or blood. Early after transplant, HvG clones declined as circulating GvH clones peaked.

With regard to this clone: Its antigen is still unknown.

Germline assignment: CDR1 MDHEN and CDR2 SYDVKM. V lost 8 bases to trimming and J lost 4 bases, with 15 bases between them. The CDR3 length is 14 residues. Generated by immunoSEQ multiplex PCR, the TCRdb table keeps only in-frame clones and is missing some. This sample yields 65,000 to 85,000 clones, of which roughly 87% are seen a single time; approximately 8% belongs to the top ten. The chain combines TRBV28 with TRBJ2-1; TRBD2 might be the D (6 bases). The sequencing here drew on unstimulated CD8+ T cells sorted from spleen or lymph node cells, taken before transplant. The sequence came from a human donor who was the organ donor for an intestinal transplant. The CDR3 sequence: CASETRDPYNEQFF. In DNA form, the CDR3 reads TGTGCCAGCGAAACGCGGGACCCTTACAATGAGCAGTTCTTC.